These T cell receptor beta chains were read from a single sample in a study of regulatory T cells in long-lasting Graves disease. MiXCR, applied by TCRdb to the multiplex PCR reads, yields one record per CDR3 protein. The top ten clones hold about 7.8% of a sample with hundreds of thousands of distinct CDR3 sequences, less than 25% of them seen once. The input for sequencing was peripheral blood mononuclear cells (PBMCs), taken when the disease was refractory, from a patient treated with antithyroid drugs. All receptors come from a female donor with Graves disease. The CDR3 runs from the conserved cysteine through the conserved F or W. Fields, in order: J gene, clone size, V gene, D gene, CDR3 DNA, CDR3 protein. The D gene is left open where the match is weak. Rows give clone size only sometimes, using once, few, many, or a class for an expanded clone.

>TRBJ2-7|few|TRBV5-1|NA
TGCGCCAGCAGCTTGGGTCCGGACAGATACTACGAGCCGTACTTC
CASSLGPDRYYEPYF
>TRBJ1-4|many|TRBV4-2|NA
TGTGCCAGCAGCCAAGCCGATGATGAAAAACTGTTTTTT
CASSQADDEKLFF
>TRBJ2-1|few|TRBV30|NA
TGTGCCTGGAGTGTACTAAATGAGCAGTTCTTC
CAWSVLNEQFF
>TRBJ2-7|NA|TRBV9|TRBD2
TGTGCCAGCAGCCCCCAGCGGGAGTACCCCATTGAGCAGTACTTC
CASSPQREYPIEQYF
>TRBJ2-7|many|TRBV29-1|TRBD2
TGCAGCGTTAGTAGCGGGAGGTCCTCCTACGAGCAGTACTTC
CSVSSGRSSYEQYF
>TRBJ2-7|many|TRBV29-1|NA
TGCAGCGTTGTAACCGGGGCGAGCTACGAGCAGTACTTC
CSVVTGASYEQYF
>TRBJ2-7|many|TRBV7-2|NA
TGTGCCAGCAGCTCAAGGCGGGATGGGTACGAGCAGTACTTC
CASSSRRDGYEQYF
>TRBJ2-6|many|TRBV11-2|NA
TGTGCCAGCAGCTTAAACAGTCCCTCTGGGGCCAACGTCCTGACTTTC
CASSLNSPSGANVLTF
>TRBJ2-7|few|TRBV7-8|NA
TGTGCCAGCAGCTTAGGTCTACAGTCCTACGAGCAGTACTTC
CASSLGLQSYEQYF
>TRBJ1-2|many|TRBV2|NA
TGTGCCAGCAGTGAGGATGGCAGCTCTCCCTATGGCTACACCTTC
CASSEDGSSPYGYTF
>TRBJ2-7|many|TRBV3-1|TRBD2
TGTGCCAGCAGCCAAGATCCAGCGGGAGTTCCCGACGAGCAGTACTTC
CASSQDPAGVPDEQYF
>TRBJ2-2|many|TRBV9|TRBD2
TGTGCCAGCAGCGTGACTAGCGGAAACACCGGGGAGCTGTTTTTT
CASSVTSGNTGELFF
>TRBJ2-5|many|TRBV24-1|TRBD2
TGTGCCACCAGTGATCCGACTAGCGGGAAAGAGACCCAGTACTTC
CATSDPTSGKETQYF
>TRBJ1-5|NA|TRBV5-5|NA
TGTGCCAGCAGCTTCACCGGGACAAGTAATCAGCCCCAGCATTTT
CASSFTGTSNQPQHF
>TRBJ2-7|NA|TRBV20-1|TRBD2
TGCAGTGCTAGAGATCTCTTGACTAGCGGGAGCGTGAACGAGCAGTACTTC
CSARDLLTSGSVNEQYF
>TRBJ2-1|NA|TRBV9|NA
TGTGCCAGCAGCGTAGCTATCTCGACCTACAATGAGCAGTTCTTC
CASSVAISTYNEQFF
>TRBJ2-4|few|TRBV30|NA
TGTGCCTGGAGTGTACTAGCCAAAAACATTCAGTACTTC
CAWSVLAKNIQYF
>TRBJ2-2|NA|TRBV18|TRBD2
TGTGCCAGCTCACGTGCTAGCGGGAGTTCCTATACTCAGATCGGGGAGCTGTTTTTT
CASSRASGSSYTQIGELFF
>TRBJ1-5|few|TRBV18|NA
TGTGCCAGCTCACCACCAGGGAATCAGCCCCAGCATTTT
CASSPPGNQPQHF
>TRBJ2-1|many|TRBV15|TRBD2
TGTGCCACCAGCGTCCGGACTAGCCAGGGGAATGAGCAGTTCTTC
CATSVRTSQGNEQFF
>TRBJ2-1|NA|TRBV28|NA
TGTGCCAGCAGAGGTGACGCCCGGTACAATGAGCAGTTCTTC
CASRGDARYNEQFF
>TRBJ2-7|NA|TRBV27|NA
TGTGCCAGCAGTCCCCTGGGTCGGGTTGGCAACGAGCAGTACTTC
CASSPLGRVGNEQYF
>TRBJ2-1|NA|TRBV10-2|TRBD2
TGCGCCAGCAGTGAGTCCTCCCCACTAGCGGCAGGGGTTCATGAGCAGTTCTTC
CASSESSPLAAGVHEQFF
>TRBJ2-7|many|TRBV12-3/TRBV12-4|NA
TGTGCCAGCAGTTTAGCGCTTCCGGGAGACGAGCAGTACTTC
CASSLALPGDEQYF
>TRBJ2-2|NA|TRBV7-9|NA
TGTGCCAGGCAAGGGACGAGCACCGGGGAGCTGTTTTTT
CARQGTSTGELFF
>TRBJ2-2|many|TRBV7-3|NA
TGTGCCAGCAGCTTAAATCCACCCCAGGCGAACACCGGGGAGCTGTTTTTT
CASSLNPPQANTGELFF
>TRBJ1-1|NA|TRBV18|NA
TGTGCCAGCTCACCCTCGACAACCCTGAACACTGAAGCTTTCTTT
CASSPSTTLNTEAFF
>TRBJ1-1|many|TRBV28|TRBD1
TGTGCCAGCAGCCACGGAAAGGGACAGGACCGGATGAACACTGAAGCTTTCTTT
CASSHGKGQDRMNTEAFF
>TRBJ1-1|NA|TRBV5-1|TRBD1
TGCGCCAGCAGCCGGGACAGTCCAAAAGCTTTCTTT
CASSRDSPKAFF
>TRBJ2-1|NA|TRBV11-2|NA
TGTGCCAGCAGCTCCCCTGAGGGGGTCGGGTACAATGAGCAGTTCTTC
CASSSPEGVGYNEQFF
>TRBJ2-7|few|TRBV5-6|NA
TGTGCCAGCAACTCCTGGGGCCGGGGGAACTCCTACGAGCAGTACTTC
CASNSWGRGNSYEQYF
>TRBJ1-5|NA|TRBV20-1|TRBD1
TGCAGTGCTAGTTCTGTGTCAGGGGGCGCGAGTCAGCCCCAGCATTTT
CSASSVSGGASQPQHF
>TRBJ1-5|many|TRBV2|NA
TGTGCCAGCACCCCCTGGGGAGGGGGGGATCAGCCCCAGCATTTT
CASTPWGGGDQPQHF
>TRBJ2-5|few|TRBV11-2|TRBD2
TGTGCCAGCAGCTTAGGGCAGAGGGTTGGCGGGAGGAGCGAGACCCAGTACTTC
CASSLGQRVGGRSETQYF
>TRBJ1-5|many|TRBV2|NA
TGTGCCAGCAGTGGAGACGTTCTAAGTCTCGGGCAGCCCCAGCATTTT
CASSGDVLSLGQPQHF
>TRBJ2-1|few|TRBV28|TRBD2
TGTGCCAGCAGGGCAGCGGGAGTTTTAATCAATGAGCAGTTCTTC
CASRAAGVLINEQFF
>TRBJ2-7|few|TRBV13|NA
TGTGCCAGCAGCCGGACGGGGGAGGGGGACGAGCAGTACTTC
CASSRTGEGDEQYF
>TRBJ2-2|many|TRBV7-3|NA
TGTGCCAGCAGCTTAGTGCCAACGAACACCGGGGAGCTGTTTTTT
CASSLVPTNTGELFF
>TRBJ2-7|few|TRBV19|NA
TGTGCCAGTAGGGAGGGATACGGAGACTACGAGCAGTACTTC
CASREGYGDYEQYF
>TRBJ2-5|NA|TRBV29-1|TRBD2
TGCAGCGTGGTCAGCGGGAGTAGGGAGACCCAGTACTTC
CSVVSGSRETQYF
>TRBJ2-3|NA|TRBV20-1|NA
TGCAGTGCTGAGACCTTCACAGATACGCAGTATTTT
CSAETFTDTQYF
>TRBJ1-5|NA|TRBV6-1|NA
TGTGCCAGCAGTCTCCGGGCCCTCAAGTCGGGTCAGCCCCAGCATTTT
CASSLRALKSGQPQHF
>TRBJ1-1|NA|TRBV7-8|TRBD1
TGTGCCAGCAGCTCTAGCCCTCCGGGACAGGGGAACACTGAAGCTTTCTTT
CASSSSPPGQGNTEAFF
>TRBJ1-1|NA|TRBV29-1|NA
TGCAGCGTTGAGGTGGCTGGACGGAGGGGAACTGAAGCTTTCTTT
CSVEVAGRRGTEAFF
>TRBJ2-7|few|TRBV6-1|TRBD2
TGTGCCAGCGCCCGGGGGACTAGCGCGAGGGAGCAGTACTTC
CASARGTSAREQYF
>TRBJ2-7|few|TRBV20-1|NA
TGCAGTGTGGCACAGGGCTACGAGCAGTACTTC
CSVAQGYEQYF